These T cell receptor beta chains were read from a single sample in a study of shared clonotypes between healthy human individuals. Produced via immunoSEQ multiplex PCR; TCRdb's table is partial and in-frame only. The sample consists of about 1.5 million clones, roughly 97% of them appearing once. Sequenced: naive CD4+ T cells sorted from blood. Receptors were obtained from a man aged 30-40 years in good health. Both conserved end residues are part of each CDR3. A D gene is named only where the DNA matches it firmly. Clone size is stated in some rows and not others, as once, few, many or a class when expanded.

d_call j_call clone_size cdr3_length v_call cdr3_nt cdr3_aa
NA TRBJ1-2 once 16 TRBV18 TGTGCCAGCTCACCAATTCCACGGGAATCTAACTATGGCTACACCTTC CASSPIPRESNYGYTF
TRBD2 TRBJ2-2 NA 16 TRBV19 TGTGCCAGTAGTAAGGGACTAGCGGGAGGTTCCGGGGAGCTGTTTTTT CASSKGLAGGSGELFF
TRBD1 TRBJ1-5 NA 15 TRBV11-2 TGTGCCAGCAGCCTCACAGGGGACGGGAATCAGCCCCAGCATTTT CASSLTGDGNQPQHF
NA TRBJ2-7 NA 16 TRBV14 TGTGCCAGCAGCCAATTACGACCCCCTCACTCATACGAGCAGTACTTC CASSQLRPPHSYEQYF
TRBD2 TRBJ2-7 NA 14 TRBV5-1 TGCGCCAGCAGCCAGACTAGCAATACCTACGAGCAGTACTTC CASSQTSNTYEQYF
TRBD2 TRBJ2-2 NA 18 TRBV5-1 TGCGCCAGCAGCTTGGCCGGACTAGCGGCCGCGAACACCGGGGAGCTGTTTTTT CASSLAGLAAANTGELFF
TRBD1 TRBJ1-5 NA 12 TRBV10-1 TGCGCCAGCAGCAGGGGGGTATGGCCCCAGCATTTT CASSRGVWPQHF
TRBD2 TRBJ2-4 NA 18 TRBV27 TGTGCCAGCGCGGGACTAGCGGGAGTGGGGTTAGCCAAAAACATTCAGTACTTC CASAGLAGVGLAKNIQYF
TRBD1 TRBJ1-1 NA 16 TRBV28 TGTGCCAGCAGTATGATCACAGGGGGCCTTCTAAATGAAGCTTTCTTT CASSMITGGLLNEAFF
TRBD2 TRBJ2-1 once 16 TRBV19 TGTGCCAGTAGCCGTACTAGCGGGAGATCCTACAATGAGCAGTTCTTC CASSRTSGRSYNEQFF
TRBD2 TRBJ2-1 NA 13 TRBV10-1 TGCGCCAGCAGTGAGTCGCCTAGCGGCCAGCAGTTCTTC CASSESPSGQQFF
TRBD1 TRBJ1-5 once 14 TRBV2 TGTGCCAGCAGTCCGACAGGGCCTAATCAGCCCCAGCATTTT CASSPTGPNQPQHF
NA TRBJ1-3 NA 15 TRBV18 TGTGCCAGCTCTCAAGACACGACCTCTGGAAACACCATATATTTT CASSQDTTSGNTIYF
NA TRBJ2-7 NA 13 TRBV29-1 TGCAGCGCAACAGGGCTACAAACCTACGAGCAGTACTTC CSATGLQTYEQYF
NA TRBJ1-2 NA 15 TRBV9 TGTGCCAGCACGTATCGAGACAGCCTTTATTACGGCTACACCTTC CASTYRDSLYYGYTF
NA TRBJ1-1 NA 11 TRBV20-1 TGCAGCCTCGGACGTCTCACTGAAGCTTTCTTT CSLGRLTEAFF
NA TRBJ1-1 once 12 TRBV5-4 TGTGCCAGCAGCCCCCCCCTGGGTGAAGCTTTCTTT CASSPPLGEAFF
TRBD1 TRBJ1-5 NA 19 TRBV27 TGTGCCAGCAGCGACAGGGTCGGGACTACAGTGTGGGGCAATCAGCCCCAGCATTTT CASSDRVGTTVWGNQPQHF
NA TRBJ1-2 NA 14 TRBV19 TGTGCCAGTAGTATAGATTTGGGCGCCTATGGCTACACCTTC CASSIDLGAYGYTF
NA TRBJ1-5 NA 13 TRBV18 TGTGCCAGCTCCCCCTCGGCGAATCAGCCCCAGCATTTT CASSPSANQPQHF
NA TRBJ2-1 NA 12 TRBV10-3 TGTGCCATCAGTGAGTCGAGTGGTGAGCAGTTCTTC CAISESSGEQFF
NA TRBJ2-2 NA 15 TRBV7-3 TGTGCCAGCAGTTTACGGCAGGGGAGGACCGGGGAGCTGTTTTTT CASSLRQGRTGELFF
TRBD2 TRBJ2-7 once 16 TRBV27 TGTGCCAGCAGTATATCTAGCGGACCTATCTCCTACGAGCAGTACTTC CASSISSGPISYEQYF
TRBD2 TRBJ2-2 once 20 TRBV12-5 TGTGCTAGTGGTTTGGTAGAAGTAGCGGGAAAAGAGGGTAGAACTGGGGAGCTGTTTTTT CASGLVEVAGKEGRTGELFF
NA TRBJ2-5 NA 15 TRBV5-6 TGTGCCAGCCCACGACCGGGGACCCGCGGGGAGACCCAGTACTTC CASPRPGTRGETQYF
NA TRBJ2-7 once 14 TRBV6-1 TGTGCCACCACGCTCCGGGACAATATTAACGAGCAGTACTTC CATTLRDNINEQYF
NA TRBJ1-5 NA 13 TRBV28 TGTGCCAGCACCAGGGAGGTGGGTCAGCCCCAGCATTTT CASTREVGQPQHF
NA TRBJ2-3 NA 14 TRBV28 TGTGCCAGCAGTTCCAGGGTATTACGGGATACGCAGTATTTT CASSSRVLRDTQYF
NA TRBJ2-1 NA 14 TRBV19 TGTGCCAGTAGGGCCCCAGGCAGGGCCAATGAGCAGTTCTTC CASRAPGRANEQFF
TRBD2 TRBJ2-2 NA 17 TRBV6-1 TGTGCCAGCAGTGATTTCGCGGGAGGGTCAATGCCCGGGGAGCTGTTTTTT CASSDFAGGSMPGELFF
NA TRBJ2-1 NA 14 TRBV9 TGTGCCAGCAGCGTAGGGGGAGTTAGCAATGAGCAGTTCTTC CASSVGGVSNEQFF
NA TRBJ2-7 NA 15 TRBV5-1 TGCGCCAGCAGGGAAAATAGCGGTGACTCCTACGAGCAGTACTTC CASRENSGDSYEQYF
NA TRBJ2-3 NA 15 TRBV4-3 TGCGCCAGCAGCCAAGAACCCCTGACTAGGGATACGCAGTATTTT CASSQEPLTRDTQYF
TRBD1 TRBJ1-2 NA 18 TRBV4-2 TGTGCCAGCAGCCAAGATAGTCAGGGGGATACTATAAACTATGGCTACACCTTC CASSQDSQGDTINYGYTF
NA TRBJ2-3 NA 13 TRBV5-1 TGCGCCAGCAGCTTGGACCAGACAGATACGCAGTATTTT CASSLDQTDTQYF
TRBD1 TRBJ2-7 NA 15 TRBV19 TGTGCCAGTACTGTTTCTCACAGGGGGCAATACGAGCAGTACTTC CASTVSHRGQYEQYF
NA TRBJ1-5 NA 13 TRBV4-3 TGCGCCAGCAGCCAAGAGCCCAATCAGCCCCAGCATTTT CASSQEPNQPQHF
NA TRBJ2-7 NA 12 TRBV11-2 TGTGCCAGCAGCTTAAGGGGCTACGAGCAGTACTTC CASSLRGYEQYF
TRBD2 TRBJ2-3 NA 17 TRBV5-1 TGCGCCAGCAGCTTCATGGGACTAGCGGGAGTATCAGATACGCAGTATTTT CASSFMGLAGVSDTQYF
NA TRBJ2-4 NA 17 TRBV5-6 TGTGCCAGCAGCTCAACCAGGGGGGGATTAGCCAAAAACATTCAGTACTTC CASSSTRGGLAKNIQYF
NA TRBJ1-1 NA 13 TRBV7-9 TGTGCCAGCAGCTTGGGCAGGAACACTGAAGCTTTCTTT CASSLGRNTEAFF
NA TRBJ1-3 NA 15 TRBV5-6 TGTGCCAGCAGCTGGAGGGCAGGGGCCGGAAACACCATATATTTT CASSWRAGAGNTIYF
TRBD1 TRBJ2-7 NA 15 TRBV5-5 TGTGCCAGCAGCTTACTCGGGGACAGGGGAAACGAGCAGTACTTC CASSLLGDRGNEQYF
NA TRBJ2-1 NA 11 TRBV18 TGTGCCAGCTCACCGAGCAATGAGCAGTTCTTC CASSPSNEQFF
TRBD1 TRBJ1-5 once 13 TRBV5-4 TGTGCCAGCAGCGTGGACAGGGGTCAGCCCCAGCATTTT CASSVDRGQPQHF
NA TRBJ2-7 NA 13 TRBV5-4 TGTGCCAGCAGCCCTACCGGGATCCACGAGCAGTACTTC CASSPTGIHEQYF
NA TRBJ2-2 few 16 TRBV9 TGTGCCAGCAGCGTAGCTAATCCACAGGGCACCGGGGAGCTGTTTTTT CASSVANPQGTGELFF
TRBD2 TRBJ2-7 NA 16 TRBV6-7 TGTGCCAGCAGTTACTCGACCGGCGGGAGGGCCTACGAGCAGTACTTC CASSYSTGGRAYEQYF
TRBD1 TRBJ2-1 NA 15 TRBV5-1 TGCGCCAGCAGCGGCGGACAGGGCTCCTACAATGAGCAGTTCTTC CASSGGQGSYNEQFF
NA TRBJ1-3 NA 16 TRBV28 TGTGCCAGCACTCGGGGCGGGGGAATGGGTGGAAACACCATATATTTT CASTRGGGMGGNTIYF
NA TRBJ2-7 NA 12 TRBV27 TGTGCCAGCAGTTTATTCGGTGGCGAGCAGTACTTC CASSLFGGEQYF
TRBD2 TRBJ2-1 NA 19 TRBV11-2 TGTGCCAGCAGCTCTAGGACTAGCGGGCGTCCCCTCTCCTACAATGAGCAGTTCTTC CASSSRTSGRPLSYNEQFF